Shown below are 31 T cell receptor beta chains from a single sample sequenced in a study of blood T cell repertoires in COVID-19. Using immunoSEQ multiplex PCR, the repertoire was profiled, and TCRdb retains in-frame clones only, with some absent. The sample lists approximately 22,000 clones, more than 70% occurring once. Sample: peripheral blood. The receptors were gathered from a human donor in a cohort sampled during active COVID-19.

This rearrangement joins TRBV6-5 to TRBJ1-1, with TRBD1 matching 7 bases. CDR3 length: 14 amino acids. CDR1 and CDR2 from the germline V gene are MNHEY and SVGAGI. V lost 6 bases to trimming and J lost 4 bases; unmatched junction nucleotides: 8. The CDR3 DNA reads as TGTGCCAGCAGGACCGACAGGGTCGTCACTGAAGCTTTCTTT. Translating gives CASRTDRVVTEAFF.

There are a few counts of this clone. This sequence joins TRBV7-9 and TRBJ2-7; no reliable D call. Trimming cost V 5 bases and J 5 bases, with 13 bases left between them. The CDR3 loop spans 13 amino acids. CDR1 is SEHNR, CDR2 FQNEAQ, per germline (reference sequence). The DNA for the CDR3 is TGTGCCAGCAGCCCACTCCCTCGGGACGAGCAGTACTTC. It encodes CASSPLPRDEQYF.

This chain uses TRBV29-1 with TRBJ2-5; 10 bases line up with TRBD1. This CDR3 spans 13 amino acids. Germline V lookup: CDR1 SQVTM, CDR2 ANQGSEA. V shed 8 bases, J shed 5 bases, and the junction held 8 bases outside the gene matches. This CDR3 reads CSTWTGGEETQYF. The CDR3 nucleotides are TGCAGCACTTGGACAGGGGGTGAGGAGACCCAGTACTTC.

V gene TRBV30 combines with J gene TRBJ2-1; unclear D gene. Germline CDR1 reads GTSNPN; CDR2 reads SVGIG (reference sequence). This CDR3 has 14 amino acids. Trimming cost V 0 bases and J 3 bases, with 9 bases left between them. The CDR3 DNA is TGTGCCTGGAGTGTATCTCCAGGCTACAATGAGCAGTTCTTC. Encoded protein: CAWSVSPGYNEQFF.

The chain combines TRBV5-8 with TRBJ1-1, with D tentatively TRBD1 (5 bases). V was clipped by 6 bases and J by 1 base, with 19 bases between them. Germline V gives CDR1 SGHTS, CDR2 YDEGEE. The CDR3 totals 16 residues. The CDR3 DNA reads TGTGCCAGCACCAACAGACGGACAAGGGGGAACACTGAAGCTTTCTTT. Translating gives CASTNRRTRGNTEAFF.

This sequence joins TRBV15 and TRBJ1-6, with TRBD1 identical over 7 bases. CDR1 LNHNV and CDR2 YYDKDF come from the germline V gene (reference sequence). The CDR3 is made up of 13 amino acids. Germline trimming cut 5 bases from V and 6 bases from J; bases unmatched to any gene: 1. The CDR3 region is CATSRDSNSPLHF. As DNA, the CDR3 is TGTGCCACCAGCCGGGACAGTAATTCACCCCTCCACTTT.

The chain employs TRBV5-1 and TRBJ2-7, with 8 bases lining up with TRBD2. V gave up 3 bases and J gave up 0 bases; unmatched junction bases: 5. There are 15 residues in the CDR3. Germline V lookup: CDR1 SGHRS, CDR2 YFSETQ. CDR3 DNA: TGCGCCAGCAGCTCCACTAGCGGAAGCTCCTACGAGCAGTACTTC. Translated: CASSSTSGSSYEQYF. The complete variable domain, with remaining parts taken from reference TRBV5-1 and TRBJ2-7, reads KAGVTQTPRYLIKTRGQQVTLSCSPISGHRSVSWYQQTPGQGLQFLFEYFSETQRNKGNFPGRFSGRQFSNSRSEMNVSTLELGDSALYLCASSSTSGSSYEQYFGPGTRLTVT.

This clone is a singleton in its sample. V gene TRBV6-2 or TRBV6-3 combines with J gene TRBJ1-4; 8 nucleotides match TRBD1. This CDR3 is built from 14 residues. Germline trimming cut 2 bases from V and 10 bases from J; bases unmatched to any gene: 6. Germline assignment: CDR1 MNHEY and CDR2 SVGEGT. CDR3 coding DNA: TGTGCCAGCAGTTACGCAGGGGGCCTAAGAAAACTGTTTTTT. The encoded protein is CASSYAGGLRKLFF.

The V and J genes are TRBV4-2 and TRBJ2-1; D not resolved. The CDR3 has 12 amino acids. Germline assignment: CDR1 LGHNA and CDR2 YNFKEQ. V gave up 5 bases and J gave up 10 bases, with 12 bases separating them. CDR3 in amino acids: CASSWVGLEQFF. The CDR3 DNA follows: TGTGCCAGCAGCTGGGTTGGGCTCGAGCAGTTCTTC.

This CDR3 reads CASSRGTESNQPQHF. CDR3 DNA sequence: TGTGCCAGCAGCAGAGGGACAGAAAGCAATCAGCCCCAGCATTTT. This chain joins TRBV11-3 and TRBJ1-5; TRBD1 agrees at 7 bases. The CDR3 is 15 amino acids. CDR1 is SGHNT and CDR2 is YENEEA in the germline V gene. V shed 5 bases and J 1 base; nucleotides not matched to a gene: 5.

CDR3 nucleotide sequence: TGCGCCAGCAGCCCCGGAGAGCTCCTTCGCGGAAACACCATATATTTT. Its translation: CASSPGELLRGNTIYF. This chain uses TRBV5-1 with TRBJ1-3; D ambiguous. The ends were cut back, 4 bases at V and 4 bases at J, with 18 bases in the middle. CDR1 SGHRS and CDR2 YFSETQ come from the germline V gene. The CDR3 runs 16 residues.

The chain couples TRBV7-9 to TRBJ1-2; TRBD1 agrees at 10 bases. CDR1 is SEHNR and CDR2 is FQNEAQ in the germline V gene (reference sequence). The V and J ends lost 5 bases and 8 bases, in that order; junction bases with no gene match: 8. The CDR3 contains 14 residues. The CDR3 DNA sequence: TGTGCCAGCAGCACTAGACAGGGGGCTTTGGGCTACACCTTC. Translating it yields CASSTRQGALGYTF.

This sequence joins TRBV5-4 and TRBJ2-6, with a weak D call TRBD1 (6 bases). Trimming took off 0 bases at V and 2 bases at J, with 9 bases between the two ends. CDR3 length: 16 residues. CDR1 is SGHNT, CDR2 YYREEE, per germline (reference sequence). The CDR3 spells CASSLGGTTGANVLTF. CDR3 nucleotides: TGTGCCAGCAGCTTGGGGGGGACAACTGGGGCCAACGTCCTGACTTTC.

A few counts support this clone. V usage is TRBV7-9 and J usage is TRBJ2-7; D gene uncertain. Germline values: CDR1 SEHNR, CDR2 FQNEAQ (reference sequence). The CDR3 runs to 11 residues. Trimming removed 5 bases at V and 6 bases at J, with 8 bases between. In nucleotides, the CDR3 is TGTGCCAGCAGCCCCGAGCGCGAGCAGTACTTC. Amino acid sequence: CASSPEREQYF.

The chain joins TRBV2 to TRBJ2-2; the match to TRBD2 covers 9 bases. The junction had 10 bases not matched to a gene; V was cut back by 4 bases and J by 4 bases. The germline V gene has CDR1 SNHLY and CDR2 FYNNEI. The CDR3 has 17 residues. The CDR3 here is CASSVPSGTRSTGELFF. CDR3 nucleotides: TGTGCCAGCAGTGTGCCTAGCGGGACGCGGAGCACCGGGGAGCTGTTTTTT.

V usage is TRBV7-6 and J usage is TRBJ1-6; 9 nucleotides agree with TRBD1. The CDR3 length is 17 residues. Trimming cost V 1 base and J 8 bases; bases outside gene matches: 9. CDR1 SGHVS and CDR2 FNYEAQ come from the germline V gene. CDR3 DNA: TGTGCCAGCAGCTTAGACGGACAGGGGATTCACCATTCACCCCTCCACTTT. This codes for CASSLDGQGIHHSPLHF.

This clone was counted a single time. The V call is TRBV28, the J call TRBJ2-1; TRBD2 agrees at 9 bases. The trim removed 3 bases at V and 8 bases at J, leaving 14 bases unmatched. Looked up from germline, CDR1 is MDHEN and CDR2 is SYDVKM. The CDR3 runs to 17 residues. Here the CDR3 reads CASSFGVRREGHDEQFF. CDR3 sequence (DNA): TGTGCCAGCAGTTTTGGGGTTAGGCGGGAGGGCCACGATGAGCAGTTCTTC.

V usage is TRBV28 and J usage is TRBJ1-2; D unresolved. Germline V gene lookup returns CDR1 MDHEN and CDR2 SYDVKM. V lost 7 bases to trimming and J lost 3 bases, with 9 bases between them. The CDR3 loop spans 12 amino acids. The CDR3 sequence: CASTPGDYGYTF. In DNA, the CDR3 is TGTGCCAGCACCCCCGGAGACTATGGCTACACCTTC.

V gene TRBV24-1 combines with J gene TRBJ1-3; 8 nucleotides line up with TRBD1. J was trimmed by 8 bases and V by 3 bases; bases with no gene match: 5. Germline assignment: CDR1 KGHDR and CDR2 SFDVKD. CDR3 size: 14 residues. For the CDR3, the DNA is TGTGCCACCAGTGATCCAGGACAGGGACACACCATATATTTT. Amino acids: CATSDPGQGHTIYF.

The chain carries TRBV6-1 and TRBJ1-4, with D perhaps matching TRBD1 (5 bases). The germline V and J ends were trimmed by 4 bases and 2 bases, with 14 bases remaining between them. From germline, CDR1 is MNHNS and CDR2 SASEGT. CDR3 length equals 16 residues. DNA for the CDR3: TGTGCCAGCAGTGGACAGTTTAGAGCGACTAATGAAAAACTGTTTTTT. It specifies CASSGQFRATNEKLFF.

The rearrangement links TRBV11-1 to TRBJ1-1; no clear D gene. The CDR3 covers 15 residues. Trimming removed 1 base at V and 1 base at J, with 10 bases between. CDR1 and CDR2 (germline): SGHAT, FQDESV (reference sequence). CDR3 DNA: TGTGCCAGCAGCTTAGAAGATGACTGGAACACTGAAGCTTTCTTT. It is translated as CASSLEDDWNTEAFF.

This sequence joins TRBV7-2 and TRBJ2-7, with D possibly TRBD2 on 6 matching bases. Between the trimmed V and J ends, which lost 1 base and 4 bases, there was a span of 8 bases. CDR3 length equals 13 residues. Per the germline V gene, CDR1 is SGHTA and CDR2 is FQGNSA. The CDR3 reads CASSLDGSYEQYF. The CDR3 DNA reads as TGTGCCAGCAGCTTAGACGGGAGTTACGAGCAGTACTTC.

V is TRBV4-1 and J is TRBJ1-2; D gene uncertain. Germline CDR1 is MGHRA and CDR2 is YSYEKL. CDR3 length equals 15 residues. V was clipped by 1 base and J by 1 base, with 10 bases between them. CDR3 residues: CASSQAAEFNYGYTF. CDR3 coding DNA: TGCGCCAGCAGCCAAGCTGCGGAATTTAACTATGGCTACACCTTC.

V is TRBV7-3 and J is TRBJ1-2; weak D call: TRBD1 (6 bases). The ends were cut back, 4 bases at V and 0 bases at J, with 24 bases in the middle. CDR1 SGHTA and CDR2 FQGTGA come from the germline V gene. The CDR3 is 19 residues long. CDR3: CASSSPHRQDQRANYGYTF. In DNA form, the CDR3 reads TGTGCCAGCAGCTCGCCCCACCGACAGGACCAAAGGGCTAACTATGGCTACACCTTC.

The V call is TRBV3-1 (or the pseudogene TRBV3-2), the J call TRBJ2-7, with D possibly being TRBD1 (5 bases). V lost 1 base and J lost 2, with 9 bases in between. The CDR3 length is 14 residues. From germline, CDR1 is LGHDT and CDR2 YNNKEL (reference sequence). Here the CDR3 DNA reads TGTGCCAGCAGCCAAGCGGACAAAGCCTACGAGCAGTACTTC. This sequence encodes CASSQADKAYEQYF.

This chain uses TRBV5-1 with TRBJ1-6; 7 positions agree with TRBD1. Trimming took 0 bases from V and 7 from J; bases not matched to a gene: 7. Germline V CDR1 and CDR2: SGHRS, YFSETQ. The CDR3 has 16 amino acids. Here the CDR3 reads CASSLAGTVGNSPLHF. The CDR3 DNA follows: TGCGCCAGCAGCTTGGCCGGGACAGTAGGGAATTCACCCCTCCACTTT.

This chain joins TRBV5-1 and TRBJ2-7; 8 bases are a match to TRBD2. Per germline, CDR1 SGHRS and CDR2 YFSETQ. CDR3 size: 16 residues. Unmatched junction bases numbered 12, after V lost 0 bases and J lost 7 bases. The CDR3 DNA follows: TGCGCCAGCAGCTTGGGTACGGGAGGGCCGTTGAGGGAGCAGTACTTC. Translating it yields CASSLGTGGPLREQYF.

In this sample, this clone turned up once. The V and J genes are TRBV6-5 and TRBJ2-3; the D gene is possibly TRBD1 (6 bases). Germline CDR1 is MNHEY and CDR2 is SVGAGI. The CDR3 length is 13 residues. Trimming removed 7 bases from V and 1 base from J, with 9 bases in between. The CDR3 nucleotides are TGTGCCAGCAAGACAGGAGGCACAGATACGCAGTATTTT. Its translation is CASKTGGTDTQYF.

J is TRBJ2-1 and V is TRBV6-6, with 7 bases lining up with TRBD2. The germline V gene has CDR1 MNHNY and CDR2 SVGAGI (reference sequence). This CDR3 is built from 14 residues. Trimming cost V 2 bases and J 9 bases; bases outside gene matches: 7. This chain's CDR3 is CASSYRVGGSEQFF. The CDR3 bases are TGTGCCAGCAGTTACCGCGTGGGGGGGAGTGAGCAGTTCTTC.

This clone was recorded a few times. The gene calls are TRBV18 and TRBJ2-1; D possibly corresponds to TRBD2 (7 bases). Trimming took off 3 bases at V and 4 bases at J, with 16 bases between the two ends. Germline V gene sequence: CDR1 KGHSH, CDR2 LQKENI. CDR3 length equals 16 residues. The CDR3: CASSPRGGSGYNEQFF. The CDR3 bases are TGTGCCAGCTCACCGAGGGGGGGTAGCGGGTACAATGAGCAGTTCTTC.

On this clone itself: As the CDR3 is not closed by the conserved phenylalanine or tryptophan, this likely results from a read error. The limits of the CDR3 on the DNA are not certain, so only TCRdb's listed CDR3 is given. The CDR3: CASSLSAGRSLVIV. This rearrangement joins TRBV27 to TRBJ1-1; the table's D call of TRBD1 was not tested on the DNA. The CDR3 is 14 residues long, counting both termini. Germline CDR1 MNHEY, CDR2 SMNVEV (reference sequence).